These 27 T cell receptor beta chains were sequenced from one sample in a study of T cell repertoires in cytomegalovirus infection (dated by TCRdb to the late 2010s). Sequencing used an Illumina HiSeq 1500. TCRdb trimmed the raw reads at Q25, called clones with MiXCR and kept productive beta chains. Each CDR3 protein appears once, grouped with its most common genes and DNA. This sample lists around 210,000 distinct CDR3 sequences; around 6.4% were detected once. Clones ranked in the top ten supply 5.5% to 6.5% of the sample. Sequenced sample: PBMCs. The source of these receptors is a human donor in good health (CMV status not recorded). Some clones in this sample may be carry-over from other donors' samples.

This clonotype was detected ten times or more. CDR3 sequence reads: CASSSRTSGLTDTQYF. CDR3 coding DNA: TGTGCCAGCAGCTCACGGACTAGCGGGTTAACAGATACGCAGTATTTT. The chain uses TRBV7-9 and TRBJ2-3; 11 bases agree with TRBD2. The germline CDR1 and CDR2 sequences are SEHNR and FQNEAQ (reference sequence). The CDR3 spans 16 residues. With V trimmed by 4 bases and J by 3 bases, 6 bases remained unmatched.

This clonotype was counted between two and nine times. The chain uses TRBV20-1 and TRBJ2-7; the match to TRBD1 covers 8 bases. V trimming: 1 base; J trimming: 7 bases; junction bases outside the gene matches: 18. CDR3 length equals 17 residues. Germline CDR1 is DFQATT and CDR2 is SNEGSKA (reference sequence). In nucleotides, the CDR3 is TGCAGTGCTAGAGGCGGGACAGGATCCTCCCTCTCGGCGGAGCAGTACTTC. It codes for CSARGGTGSSLSAEQYF.

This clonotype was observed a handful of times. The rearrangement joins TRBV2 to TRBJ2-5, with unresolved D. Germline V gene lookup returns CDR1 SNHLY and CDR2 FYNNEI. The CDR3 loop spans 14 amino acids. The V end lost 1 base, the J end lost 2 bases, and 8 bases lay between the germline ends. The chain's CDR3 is CASSEEVPQETQYF. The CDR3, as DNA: TGTGCCAGCAGTGAAGAGGTGCCTCAAGAGACCCAGTACTTC.

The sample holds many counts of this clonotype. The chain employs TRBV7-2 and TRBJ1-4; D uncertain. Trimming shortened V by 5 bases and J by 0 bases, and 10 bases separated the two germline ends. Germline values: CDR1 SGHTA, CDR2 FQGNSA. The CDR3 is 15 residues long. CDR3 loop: CASSVGIATNEKLFF. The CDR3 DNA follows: TGTGCCAGCAGCGTAGGGATCGCAACTAATGAAAAACTGTTTTTT.

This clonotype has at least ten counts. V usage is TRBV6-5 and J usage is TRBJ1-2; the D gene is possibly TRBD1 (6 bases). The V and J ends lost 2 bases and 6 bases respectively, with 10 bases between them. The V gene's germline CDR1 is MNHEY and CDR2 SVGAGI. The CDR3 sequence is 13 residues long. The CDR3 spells CASSYGGGDGYTF. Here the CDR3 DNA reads TGTGCCAGCAGTTACGGGGGGGGCGATGGCTACACCTTC.

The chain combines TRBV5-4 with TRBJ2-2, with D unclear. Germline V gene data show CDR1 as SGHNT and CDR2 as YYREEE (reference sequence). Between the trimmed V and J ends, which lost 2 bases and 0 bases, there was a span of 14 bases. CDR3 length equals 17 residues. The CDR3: CASSFRKGVSNTGELFF. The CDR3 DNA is TGTGCCAGCAGCTTCCGAAAAGGCGTTTCGAACACCGGGGAGCTGTTTTTT.

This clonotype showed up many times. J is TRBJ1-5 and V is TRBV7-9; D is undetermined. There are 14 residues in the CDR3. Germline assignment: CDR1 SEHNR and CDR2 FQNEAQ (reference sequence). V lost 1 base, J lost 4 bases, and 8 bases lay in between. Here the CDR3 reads CASSLGGKNQPQHF. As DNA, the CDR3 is TGTGCCAGCAGCTTAGGAGGCAAAAATCAGCCCCAGCATTTT.

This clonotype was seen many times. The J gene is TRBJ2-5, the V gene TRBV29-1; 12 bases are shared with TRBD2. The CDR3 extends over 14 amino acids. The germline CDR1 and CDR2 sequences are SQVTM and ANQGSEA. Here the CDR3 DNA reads TGCTCTGGGGCTAGCGGGGGGGCCCGAGAGACCCAGTACTTC. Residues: CSGASGGARETQYF.

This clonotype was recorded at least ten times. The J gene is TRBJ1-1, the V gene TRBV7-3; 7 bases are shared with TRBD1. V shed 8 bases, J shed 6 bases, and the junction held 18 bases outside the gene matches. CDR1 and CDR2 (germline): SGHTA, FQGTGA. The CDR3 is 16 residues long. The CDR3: CASLRDSSSEVPEAFF. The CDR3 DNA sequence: TGTGCCAGCCTTAGGGACAGTTCTTCCGAGGTTCCTGAAGCTTTCTTT.

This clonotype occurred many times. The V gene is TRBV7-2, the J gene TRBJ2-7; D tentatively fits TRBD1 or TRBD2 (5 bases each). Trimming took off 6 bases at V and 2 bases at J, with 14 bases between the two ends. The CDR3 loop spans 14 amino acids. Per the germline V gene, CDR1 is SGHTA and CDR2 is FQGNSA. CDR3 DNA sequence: TGTGCCAGCAGTGTCCGGGACGGACCCTACGAGCAGTACTTC. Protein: CASSVRDGPYEQYF.

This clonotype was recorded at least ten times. The CDR3 region is CASRVTDRGGEQYF. CDR3 DNA sequence: TGTGCCAGCAGAGTTACGGACAGGGGCGGCGAGCAGTACTTC. The chain uses TRBV14 and TRBJ2-7; 9 bases map to TRBD1. The V segment lost 6 bases and the J segment 6 bases; nucleotides outside the gene matches: 9. Germline CDR1 and CDR2: SGHDN and FVKESK. The CDR3 is made up of 14 amino acids.

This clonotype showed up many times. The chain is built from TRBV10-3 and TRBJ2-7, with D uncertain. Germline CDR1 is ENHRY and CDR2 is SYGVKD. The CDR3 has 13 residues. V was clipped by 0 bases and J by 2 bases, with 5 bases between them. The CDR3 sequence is CAISESEPYEQYF. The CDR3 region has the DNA TGTGCCATCAGTGAGTCGGAGCCCTACGAGCAGTACTTC.

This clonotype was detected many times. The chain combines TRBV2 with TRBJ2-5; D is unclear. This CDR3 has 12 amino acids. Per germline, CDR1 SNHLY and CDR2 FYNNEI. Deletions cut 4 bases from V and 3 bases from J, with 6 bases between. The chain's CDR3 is CASSVVEETQYF. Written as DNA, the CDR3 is TGTGCCAGCAGTGTAGTAGAAGAGACCCAGTACTTC.

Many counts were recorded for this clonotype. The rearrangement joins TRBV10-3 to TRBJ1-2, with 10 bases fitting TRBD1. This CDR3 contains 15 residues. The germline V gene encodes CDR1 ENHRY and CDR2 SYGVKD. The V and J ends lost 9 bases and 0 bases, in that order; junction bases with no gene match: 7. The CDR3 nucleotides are TGTGCCATTCGAACCGGGACAGGGGCTAACTATGGCTACACCTTC. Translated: CAIRTGTGANYGYTF.

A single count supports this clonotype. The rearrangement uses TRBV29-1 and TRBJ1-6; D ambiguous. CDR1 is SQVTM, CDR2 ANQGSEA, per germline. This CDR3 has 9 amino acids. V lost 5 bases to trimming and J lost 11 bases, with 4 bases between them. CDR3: CSVSPPLHF. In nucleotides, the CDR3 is TGCAGCGTTAGCCCACCCCTCCACTTT.

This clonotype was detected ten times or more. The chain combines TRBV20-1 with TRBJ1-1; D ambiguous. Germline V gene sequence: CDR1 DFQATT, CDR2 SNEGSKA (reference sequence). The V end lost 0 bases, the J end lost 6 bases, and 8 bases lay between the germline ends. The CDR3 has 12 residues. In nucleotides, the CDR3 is TGCAGTGCTAGAGATCGGGGAGCTGAAGCTTTCTTT. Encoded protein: CSARDRGAEAFF.

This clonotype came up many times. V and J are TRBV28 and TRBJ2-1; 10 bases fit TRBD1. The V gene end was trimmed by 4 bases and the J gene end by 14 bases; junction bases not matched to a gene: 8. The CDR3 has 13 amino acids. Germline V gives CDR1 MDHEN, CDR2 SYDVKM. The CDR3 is CASSSPGQGLEFF. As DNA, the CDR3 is TGTGCCAGCAGTTCCCCGGGACAGGGGTTGGAGTTCTTC.

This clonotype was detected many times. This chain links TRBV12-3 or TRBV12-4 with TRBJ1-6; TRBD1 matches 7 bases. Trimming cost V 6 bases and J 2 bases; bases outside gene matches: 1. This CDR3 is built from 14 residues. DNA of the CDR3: TGTGCCAGCAGGGACAGGACCTATAATTCACCCCTCCACTTT. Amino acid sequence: CASRDRTYNSPLHF.

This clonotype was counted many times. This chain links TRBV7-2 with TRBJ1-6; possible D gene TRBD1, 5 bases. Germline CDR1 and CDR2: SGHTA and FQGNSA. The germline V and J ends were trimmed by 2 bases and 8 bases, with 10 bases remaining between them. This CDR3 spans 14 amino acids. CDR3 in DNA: TGTGCCAGCAGCTTATCGACAGCAGATTCACCCCTCCACTTT. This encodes CASSLSTADSPLHF.

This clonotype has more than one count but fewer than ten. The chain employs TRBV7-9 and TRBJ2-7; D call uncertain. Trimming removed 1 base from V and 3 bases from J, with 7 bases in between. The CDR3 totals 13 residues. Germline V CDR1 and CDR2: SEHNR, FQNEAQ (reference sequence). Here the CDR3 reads CASSLVPIYEQYF. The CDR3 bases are TGTGCCAGCAGCTTAGTCCCCATCTACGAGCAGTACTTC.

This CDR3 reads CSALGRVAFGYGYTF. The CDR3 nucleotides are TGCAGTGCGTTGGGGAGGGTCGCTTTCGGCTATGGCTACACCTTC. The chain employs TRBV20-1 and TRBJ1-2; D is uncertain. The V end lost 6 bases, the J end lost 4 bases, and 21 bases lay between the germline ends. Germline CDR1 is DFQATT and CDR2 is SNEGSKA (reference sequence). There are 15 residues in the CDR3.

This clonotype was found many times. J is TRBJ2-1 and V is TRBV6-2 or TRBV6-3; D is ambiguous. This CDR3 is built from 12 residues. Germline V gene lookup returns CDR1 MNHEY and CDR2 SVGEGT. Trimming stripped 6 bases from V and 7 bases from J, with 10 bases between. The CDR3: CASSRPLNEQFF. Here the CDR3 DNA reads TGTGCCAGCAGCAGGCCCCTAAATGAGCAGTTCTTC.

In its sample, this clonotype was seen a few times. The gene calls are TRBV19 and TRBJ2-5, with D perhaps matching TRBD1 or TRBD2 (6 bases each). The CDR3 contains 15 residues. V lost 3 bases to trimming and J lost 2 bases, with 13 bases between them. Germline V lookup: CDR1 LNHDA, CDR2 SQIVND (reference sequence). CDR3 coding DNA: TGTGCCAGTAGTATTGGGGGCGGGATTCAAGAGACCCAGTACTTC. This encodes CASSIGGGIQETQYF.

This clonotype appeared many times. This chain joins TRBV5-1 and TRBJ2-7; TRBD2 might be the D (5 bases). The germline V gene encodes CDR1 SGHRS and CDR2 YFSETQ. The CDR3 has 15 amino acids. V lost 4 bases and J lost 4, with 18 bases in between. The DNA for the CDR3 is TGCGCCAGCAGCCCGGATCCGGGATTACCTTACGAGCAGTACTTC. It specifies CASSPDPGLPYEQYF.

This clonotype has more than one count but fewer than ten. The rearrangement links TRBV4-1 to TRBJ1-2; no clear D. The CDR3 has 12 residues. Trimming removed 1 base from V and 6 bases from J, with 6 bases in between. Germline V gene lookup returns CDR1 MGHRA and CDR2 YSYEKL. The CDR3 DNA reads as TGCGCCAGCAGCCAAGGGAGTAATGGCTACACCTTC. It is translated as CASSQGSNGYTF.

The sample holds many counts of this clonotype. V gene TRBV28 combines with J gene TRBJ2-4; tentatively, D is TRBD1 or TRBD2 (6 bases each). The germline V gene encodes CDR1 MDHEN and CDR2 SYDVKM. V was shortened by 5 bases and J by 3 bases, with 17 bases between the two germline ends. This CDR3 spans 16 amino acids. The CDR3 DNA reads TGTGCCAGCAGTGGATTGGGGGGCATAGGCAAAAACATTCAGTACTTC. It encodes CASSGLGGIGKNIQYF.

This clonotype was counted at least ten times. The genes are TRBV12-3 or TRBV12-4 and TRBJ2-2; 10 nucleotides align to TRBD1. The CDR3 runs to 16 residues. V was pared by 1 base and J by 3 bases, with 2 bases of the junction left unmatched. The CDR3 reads CASSLEGQGYTGELFF. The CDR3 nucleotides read TGTGCCAGCAGTTTAGAGGGACAGGGGTACACCGGGGAGCTGTTTTTT.